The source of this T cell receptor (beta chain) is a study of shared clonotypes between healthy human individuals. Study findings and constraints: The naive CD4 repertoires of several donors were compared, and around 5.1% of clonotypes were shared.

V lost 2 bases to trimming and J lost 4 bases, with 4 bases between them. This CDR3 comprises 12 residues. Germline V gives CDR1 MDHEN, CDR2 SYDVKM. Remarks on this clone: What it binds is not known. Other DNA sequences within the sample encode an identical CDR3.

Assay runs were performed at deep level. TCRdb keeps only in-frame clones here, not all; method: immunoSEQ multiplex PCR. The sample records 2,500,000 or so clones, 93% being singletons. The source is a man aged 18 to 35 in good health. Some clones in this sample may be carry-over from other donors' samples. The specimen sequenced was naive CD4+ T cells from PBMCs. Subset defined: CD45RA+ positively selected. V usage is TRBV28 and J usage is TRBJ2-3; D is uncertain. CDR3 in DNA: TGTGCCAGCAGTTTAGTATCAGATACGCAGTATTTT. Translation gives CASSLVSDTQYF. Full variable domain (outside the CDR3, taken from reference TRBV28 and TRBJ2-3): DVKVTQSSRYLVKRTGEKVFLECVQDMDHENMFWYRQDPGLGLRLIYFSYDVKMKEKGDIPEGYSVSREKKERFSLILESASTNQTSMYLCASSLVSDTQYFGPGTRLTVL.